This T cell receptor beta chain was sequenced in a study of low-dose radiotherapy and immunotherapy resistance in tumors. Study-level information: Dosing for Cohort 2 consisted of 1 Gy per fraction every two weeks, reaching a total of 13 Gy over 26 weeks. Aspirin 300 mg was given orally each day for four cycles from cycle 1 day 1. On an every-two-weeks schedule, patients received intravenous nivolumab 240 mg, along with ipilimumab 1 mg/kg every six weeks.

Each donor was administered nivolumab, ipilimumab, aspirin, low-dose cyclophosphamide and low-dose radiotherapy. Both TCRalpha and TCRbeta chains were reverse transcribed with V-gene-specific primers. The PCR that amplified TCRs ran for about 18 cycles, relying on a constant-region primer and a V-primer adapter. In TCRdb, the reads were re-called with MiXCR into one record per CDR3 protein. This table holds approximately 14,000 distinct CDR3 sequences, 65% to 75% found once. Per the germline V gene, CDR1 is MNHGY and CDR2 is SAAAGT. The CDR3 spans 16 residues. The ends were cut back, 2 bases at V and 4 bases at J, with 15 bases in the middle.

The rearrangement links TRBV6-8 to TRBJ1-3; tentative D call: TRBD1 (6 bases). The sequence came from a human donor with advanced metastatic prostate, ovarian, gallbladder or colorectal cancer (not recorded which). This table probably holds off-target reads from a library built for another chain. The CDR3 bases are TGTGCCAGCAGTTACCCGACGGGGGCGGGAGGAAACACCATATATTTT. This sequence encodes CASSYPTGAGGNTIYF.